This entry lists 18 T cell receptor beta chains sequenced from one sample in a study of control samples from healthy donors and cancer patients. The assay was immunoSEQ multiplex PCR, and TCRdb's table has in-frame clones only and misses some. The profile shows some 100,000 clones, around three quarters of them singletons. The sequencing input was blood. Receptors were obtained from a woman aged 30 to 39 in good health.

J is TRBJ1-2 and V is TRBV30; D uncertain. V shed 5 bases and J shed 8 bases, with 18 bases lying between them. The CDR3 consists of 13 residues. Germline V CDR1 and CDR2: GTSNPN, SVGIG (reference sequence). The CDR3 bases are TGTGCCTGGGCTGGGCCAGGAGGATGGGGCTACACCTTC. Its translation: CAWAGPGGWGYTF.

The rearrangement uses TRBV9 and TRBJ1-6; 11 bases fit TRBD1. Losses at the gene ends were 1 base for V and 9 bases for J; bases not matched to a gene: 3. Germline CDR1 SGDLS, CDR2 YYNGEE. The CDR3 has 15 amino acids. CDR3 loop: CASSVRTGGSSPLHF. The CDR3 DNA reads TGTGCCAGCAGCGTAAGGACAGGGGGCAGTTCACCCCTCCACTTT. The full variable domain, completed using reference TRBV9 and TRBJ1-6, is DSGVTQTPKHLITATGQRVTLRCSPRSGDLSVYWYQQSLDQGLQFLIQYYNGEERAKGNILERFSAQQFPDLHSELNLSSLELGDSALYFCASSVRTGGSSPLHFGNGTRLTVT.

The V gene is TRBV6-6, the J gene TRBJ1-2; D is ambiguous. The CDR3 extends over 12 amino acids. Trimming took off 2 bases at V and 8 bases at J, with 9 bases between the two ends. Germline CDR1 reads MNHNY; CDR2 reads SVGAGI (reference sequence). The CDR3 DNA sequence: TGTGCCAGCAGTTACGATGATGGCGGCTACACCTTC. Translated: CASSYDDGGYTF.

This clone was seen once. The rearrangement joins TRBV19 to TRBJ1-5; D remains unclear. V lost 5 bases, J lost 0 bases, and 5 bases lay in between. Germline CDR1 and CDR2: LNHDA and SQIVND (reference sequence). This CDR3 is built from 13 residues. The CDR3 protein is CASSAYSNQPQHF. The CDR3 region has the DNA TGTGCCAGTAGTGCGTATAGCAATCAGCCCCAGCATTTT.

The chain uses TRBV30 and TRBJ1-6; a weak D match, TRBD1 (5 bases). Deletions cut 3 bases from V and 10 bases from J, with 19 bases between. The germline V gene encodes CDR1 GTSNPN and CDR2 SVGIG (reference sequence). There are 15 residues in the CDR3. CDR3 residues: CAWRGRAGILSPLHF. The CDR3 DNA follows: TGTGCCTGGAGGGGCAGGGCAGGGATTTTGTCACCCCTCCACTTT.

The rearrangement links TRBV5-1 to TRBJ2-5, with 10 bases aligning to TRBD2. The CDR3 sequence is 17 residues long. Unmatched junction bases numbered 7, after V lost 2 bases and J lost 0 bases. CDR1 is SGHRS and CDR2 is YFSETQ in the germline V gene. The CDR3 DNA is TGCGCCAGCAGCTTATCCTCTAGCGGGGGTTACCAAGAGACCCAGTACTTC. Translating it yields CASSLSSSGGYQETQYF.

CDR3 nucleotide sequence: TGTGCCAGCAGCCACTATAACACAGATACGCAGTATTTT. As protein: CASSHYNTDTQYF. V gene TRBV3-1 (or the pseudogene TRBV3-2) combines with J gene TRBJ2-3; D is uncertain. Germline V gene sequence: CDR1 LGHDT, CDR2 YNNKEL (reference sequence). The ends were cut back, 3 bases at V and 2 bases at J, with 6 bases in the middle. This CDR3 is built from 13 residues.

The V and J genes are TRBV5-5 and TRBJ2-7, with D unclear. The CDR3 consists of 13 residues. The germline gives CDR1 SGHKS, CDR2 YYEKEE (reference sequence). Trimming removed 0 bases from V and 4 bases from J, with 8 bases in between. The CDR3 DNA sequence: TGTGCCAGCAGCTTGGCGGGTGTGTACGAGCAGTACTTC. This sequence encodes CASSLAGVYEQYF.

The chain is built from TRBV4-2 and TRBJ1-4; perhaps TRBD1 as D (6 bases). This CDR3 spans 15 amino acids. Germline V lookup: CDR1 LGHNA, CDR2 YNFKEQ. V was trimmed by 0 bases and J by 7 bases, leaving 12 bases between them. CDR3 DNA sequence: TGTGCCAGCAGCCAAGATCGAGGGGGGGGTGAAAAACTGTTTTTT. Translating it yields CASSQDRGGGEKLFF.

This rearrangement joins TRBV11-2 to TRBJ2-1; tentative D call: TRBD1 (6 bases). There are 15 residues in the CDR3. Germline lookup yields CDR1 SGHAT and CDR2 FQNNGV. Trimming took off 6 bases at V and 6 bases at J, with 18 bases between the two ends. CDR3 DNA sequence: TGTGCCAGCAGGAGGGGGTCAGGGTCCCTCAATGAGCAGTTCTTC. Translated, it gives CASRRGSGSLNEQFF.

Only one count was recorded for this clone. This chain links TRBV11-3 with TRBJ2-2; 9 bases are shared with TRBD2. The CDR3 loop spans 16 amino acids. V shed 4 bases, J shed 2 bases, and the junction held 5 bases outside the gene matches. The germline gives CDR1 SGHNT, CDR2 YENEEA. CDR3 loop: CASSSKRGANTGELFF. The CDR3 nucleotides read TGTGCCAGCAGCTCAAAGCGGGGGGCAAACACCGGGGAGCTGTTTTTT.

This clone was detected a few times. The rearrangement uses TRBV27 and TRBJ1-2; TRBD1 matches at 7 bases. V was pared by 6 bases and J by 7 bases, with 8 bases of the junction left unmatched. Germline loops: CDR1 MNHEY, CDR2 SMNVEV (reference sequence). The length of the CDR3 is 13 residues. The CDR3 is CASSLQGPGGYTF. In DNA form, the CDR3 reads TGTGCCAGCAGCCTACAGGGGCCTGGTGGCTACACCTTC.

The chain has TRBV21-1 and TRBJ1-2; the D call TRBD1 from the table was never checked on the DNA. TRBV21-1 is listed as a pseudogene. This CDR3 spans 14 amino acids. DNA of the CDR3: TGTGCCAGCAGCGCCCGACAGAGTTCCTATGGCTACACCTTC. Encoded protein: CASSARQSSYGYTF.

The chain couples TRBV5-5 to TRBJ1-4; D is perhaps TRBD1 (6 bases). V dropped 4 bases and J dropped 1 base, with 17 bases sitting between them. The CDR3 is 17 residues long. Germline loops: CDR1 SGHKS, CDR2 YYEKEE (reference sequence). The CDR3 sequence: CASSLTPQGRTNEKLFF. CDR3 DNA: TGTGCCAGCAGCCTAACCCCACAGGGAAGAACTAATGAAAAACTGTTTTTT.

J is TRBJ2-3 and V is TRBV9; the D gene is possibly TRBD2 (6 bases). V was trimmed by 3 bases and J by 1 base, leaving 12 bases between them. The germline V gene encodes CDR1 SGDLS and CDR2 YYNGEE. The CDR3 spans 15 residues. The CDR3 DNA reads TGTGCCAGCAGCGACGGGGACTCCCGCACAGATACGCAGTATTTT. It encodes CASSDGDSRTDTQYF.

The chain carries TRBV3-1 (or the pseudogene TRBV3-2) and TRBJ2-2; 12 bases line up with TRBD1. V was pared by 5 bases and J by 7 bases, with 11 bases of the junction left unmatched. This CDR3 has 17 amino acids. In germline, CDR1 is LGHDT, CDR2 YNNKEL (reference sequence). In nucleotides, the CDR3 is TGTGCCAGCAGCTACCTTTGGGGACAGGGGGCTTACGGGGAGCTGTTTTTT. This gives the protein CASSYLWGQGAYGELFF.

V is TRBV3-1 (or the pseudogene TRBV3-2) and J is TRBJ1-5; D unclear. Germline V gene sequence: CDR1 LGHDT, CDR2 YNNKEL (reference sequence). The CDR3 runs to 14 residues. Trimming shortened V by 4 bases and J by 2 bases, and 9 bases separated the two germline ends. In DNA, the CDR3 is TGTGCCAGCAGCCTCGGGAAGGGCAATCAGCCCCAGCATTTT. Amino acids: CASSLGKGNQPQHF.

The CDR3 sequence is CASSWGGGETQYF. The CDR3 DNA follows: TGCGCCAGCAGCTGGGGCGGGGGGGAGACCCAGTACTTC. The chain recombines TRBV5-1 with TRBJ2-5; 8 bases are shared with TRBD2. Per germline, CDR1 SGHRS and CDR2 YFSETQ. This CDR3 has 13 residues. V lost 3 bases to trimming and J lost 5 bases; unmatched junction nucleotides: 3.